Following are 20 T cell receptor beta chains from one sample sequenced in a study of cytomegalovirus exposure and HLA in healthy donors. Vbeta (60) and Jbeta (13) primers were used in the PCR. Assay: immunoSEQ multiplex PCR; the TCRdb copy retains only in-frame clones and omits some. The profile shows around 150,000 clones, 65% to 80% of them singletons. Sequences were obtained from PBMCs. These receptors all come from a middle-aged man in good health and CMV-seropositive.

J is TRBJ2-3 and V is TRBV7-9, with TRBD2 matching over 12 bases. The V gene end was trimmed by 3 bases and the J gene end by 5 bases; junction bases not matched to a gene: 6. Germline lookup yields CDR1 SEHNR and CDR2 FQNEAQ (reference sequence). CDR3 size: 16 residues. CDR3 DNA: TGTGCCAGCAGCTTTGGGACTAGCGGGTTCGTAGATACGCAGTATTTT. Translated, it gives CASSFGTSGFVDTQYF.

The J gene is TRBJ2-1, the V gene TRBV6-5; TRBD2 aligns across 8 bases. The CDR3 loop spans 15 amino acids. Trimming at V came to 7 bases and at J to 6 bases, leaving 11 bases not matched to a gene. Germline-derived CDR1 and CDR2 are MNHEY and SVGAGI. CDR3 residues: CASTQETSEVNEQFF. The CDR3, as DNA: TGTGCCAGCACCCAAGAGACTAGCGAGGTCAATGAGCAGTTCTTC.

This sequence joins TRBV4-2 and TRBJ1-4, with 10 bases matching TRBD1. CDR1 and CDR2 (germline): LGHNA, YNFKEQ. The length of the CDR3 is 14 residues. Trimming removed 5 bases from V and 8 bases from J; junction bases left unmatched: 5. The CDR3 DNA is TGTGCCAGCAGCTCCGGGACAGGGGACGAAAAACTGTTTTTT. Translated: CASSSGTGDEKLFF.

There are a few counts of this clone. This chain joins TRBV6-5 and TRBJ2-5; 9 nucleotides agree with TRBD2. With the DNA end fitting TRBJ2-7 better, the J assignment may be wrong. The germline gives CDR1 MNHEY, CDR2 SVGAGI. The CDR3 is 16 amino acids. The CDR3 DNA follows: TGTGCCAGCAGTTACTCGGCGGCGGGAGGGTGGTACGAGCAGTACTTC. The encoded protein is CASSYSAAGGWYEQYF.

V is TRBV5-1 and J is TRBJ2-2, with D unclear. Germline assignment: CDR1 SGHRS and CDR2 YFSETQ. The CDR3 totals 17 residues. V gave up 0 bases and J gave up 0 bases, with 12 bases separating them. The CDR3 loop is CASSLVRGEANTGELFF. The CDR3 nucleotides are TGCGCCAGCAGCTTGGTTCGCGGCGAGGCGAACACCGGGGAGCTGTTTTTT.

The table lists this clone with a few counts. An end of the junction differs from the germline gene, which may be a read error. This chain joins TRBV25-1 and TRBJ2-1, with D unclear. This CDR3 spans 14 amino acids. Germline V CDR1 and CDR2: MGHDK, SYGVNS. The CDR3, as DNA: TGTGCCAGCAGGGAATCAGGTGGCTACAATGAGCAGTTCTTC. It encodes CASRESGGYNEQFF.

V is TRBV5-1 and J is TRBJ1-3; the D gene is possibly TRBD1 (5 bases). The CDR3 totals 14 residues. The germline V gene encodes CDR1 SGHRS and CDR2 YFSETQ. The V end was cut by 3 bases, the J end by 2 bases, with 9 bases between. Here the CDR3 reads CASSYQGTGNTIYF. The CDR3 DNA reads TGCGCCAGCAGCTATCAGGGAACTGGAAACACCATATATTTT. Drawing the rest from reference TRBV5-1 and TRBJ1-3, the complete variable domain is KAGVTQTPRYLIKTRGQQVTLSCSPISGHRSVSWYQQTPGQGLQFLFEYFSETQRNKGNFPGRFSGRQFSNSRSEMNVSTLELGDSALYLCASSYQGTGNTIYFGEGSWLTVV.

The genes are TRBV7-6 and TRBJ2-5; no clear D gene. This CDR3 is 14 amino acids long. Trimming pared 1 base from V and 6 bases from J, leaving 12 bases between. Germline V gene sequence: CDR1 SGHVS, CDR2 FNYEAQ. The CDR3 nucleotides read TGTGCCAGCAGCTTAGATCTTCCCTCTAAGACCCAGTACTTC. Translated, it gives CASSLDLPSKTQYF.

V is TRBV6-1 and J is TRBJ1-1; TRBD1 matches 8 bases. V shed 9 bases, J shed 1 base, and the junction held 7 bases outside the gene matches. CDR3 length: 14 amino acids. Germline loops: CDR1 MNHNS, CDR2 SASEGT. In DNA form, the CDR3 reads TGTGCCAGTAATGACAGGGGCGAGAACACTGAAGCTTTCTTT. Protein product: CASNDRGENTEAFF.

V and J are TRBV10-3 and TRBJ2-1, with TRBD2 matching 9 bases. The ends lost 8 bases at V and 10 bases at J; junction bases unmatched: 15. Germline V gene lookup returns CDR1 ENHRY and CDR2 SYGVKD. This CDR3 has 15 amino acids. The CDR3 reads CAIGSPGLAAREQFF. CDR3 DNA: TGTGCCATCGGTAGCCCGGGACTAGCCGCCCGGGAGCAGTTCTTC.

The chain uses TRBV19 and TRBJ1-5; weak D call: TRBD1 (6 bases). Germline CDR1 LNHDA, CDR2 SQIVND (reference sequence). The CDR3 is 14 residues long. V was cut by 2 bases and J by 7 bases, with 12 bases left in between. The CDR3 protein is CASSINQGRQPQHF. CDR3 DNA: TGTGCCAGTAGTATAAACCAGGGGAGACAGCCCCAGCATTTT.

This chain connects TRBV5-1 to TRBJ2-4; D is possibly TRBD2 (5 bases). The CDR3 is 16 residues long. CDR1 is SGHRS, CDR2 YFSETQ, per germline. The V end was cut by 0 bases, the J end by 4 bases, with 14 bases between. The CDR3, as DNA: TGCGCCAGCAGCTTGGTGGCGGGCGAGACGAAAAACATTCAGTACTTC. It encodes CASSLVAGETKNIQYF.

The gene calls are TRBV11-2 and TRBJ2-7; the match to TRBD1 covers 7 bases. V lost 5 bases to trimming and J lost 1 base; unmatched junction nucleotides: 11. The germline V gene encodes CDR1 SGHAT and CDR2 FQNNGV. The CDR3 has 16 residues. CDR3 coding DNA: TGTGCCAGCAGCATACTACAGGGGAGTAGGTCCTACGAGCAGTACTTC. Its protein is CASSILQGSRSYEQYF.

The V gene is TRBV19, the J gene TRBJ1-1, with a possible D match to TRBD1 (5 bases). Trimming took off 2 bases at V and 5 bases at J, with 21 bases between the two ends. The CDR3 extends over 17 amino acids. CDR1 is LNHDA, CDR2 SQIVND, per germline (reference sequence). The CDR3 coding sequence is TGTGCCAGTAGTATATTGTTCAGGGTAGGGTCCGGGACTGAAGCTTTCTTT. It yields the protein CASSILFRVGSGTEAFF.

The gene calls are TRBV27 and TRBJ2-5, with 8 nucleotides matching TRBD1. TRBJ2-7 explains the end of the DNA better; the J call may be wrong. The CDR3 sequence is 14 residues long. Germline lookup yields CDR1 MNHEY and CDR2 SMNVEV (reference sequence). The CDR3 region is CASTPDRASYEQYF. The CDR3 DNA is TGTGCCAGCACCCCGGACAGGGCCTCCTACGAGCAGTACTTC.

The V and J genes are TRBV5-4 and TRBJ1-2; TRBD1 matches 10 bases. The CDR3 totals 18 residues. CDR1 and CDR2 from the germline V gene are SGHNT and YYREEE (reference sequence). J gave up 4 bases and V 4 bases, and 16 bases lay outside the gene matches. The CDR3 is CASSKGPGQGGPSYGYTF. Written as DNA, the CDR3 is TGTGCCAGCAGCAAAGGACCCGGACAGGGGGGCCCCAGCTATGGCTACACCTTC.

Written as DNA, the CDR3 is TGTGCCAGCAGCCAGGGAGGGGCGGGAAGGCTGGGGTACGAGCAGTACTTC. It codes for CASSQGGAGRLGYEQYF. The chain is built from TRBV7-9 and TRBJ2-7, with 7 bases aligning to TRBD2. The germline V gene has CDR1 SEHNR and CDR2 FQNEAQ (reference sequence). The CDR3 has 17 residues. V lost 5 bases to trimming and J lost 4 bases; unmatched junction nucleotides: 17.

V usage is TRBV7-9 and J usage is TRBJ2-7; D is uncertain. This CDR3 comprises 12 residues. CDR1 is SEHNR, CDR2 FQNEAQ, per germline (reference sequence). V was clipped by 5 bases and J by 1 base, with 6 bases between them. The CDR3 region is CASSRESYEQYF. As DNA, the CDR3 is TGTGCCAGCAGCCGAGAATCCTACGAGCAGTACTTC.

The J gene is TRBJ2-7, the V gene TRBV6-5; 8 bases map to TRBD1. This CDR3 is 14 amino acids long. V dropped 6 bases and J dropped 5; count of bases not matched to a gene: 9. The V gene's germline CDR1 is MNHEY and CDR2 SVGAGI. CDR3 sequence (DNA): TGTGCCAGCAGGTCGACCAGGGGGCCCAACGAGCAGTACTTC. Translating it yields CASRSTRGPNEQYF.

The J gene is TRBJ1-5, the V gene TRBV7-6; the match to TRBD1 covers 8 bases. The CDR3 contains 20 residues. J lost 2 bases, V lost 0 bases, and 15 bases had no gene match. The germline V gene has CDR1 SGHVS and CDR2 FNYEAQ. Written as DNA, the CDR3 is TGTGCCAGCAGCTTAGCCCCCGGACGGCAGGGGGCGAGGGGCAATCAGCCCCAGCATTTT. This encodes CASSLAPGRQGARGNQPQHF.